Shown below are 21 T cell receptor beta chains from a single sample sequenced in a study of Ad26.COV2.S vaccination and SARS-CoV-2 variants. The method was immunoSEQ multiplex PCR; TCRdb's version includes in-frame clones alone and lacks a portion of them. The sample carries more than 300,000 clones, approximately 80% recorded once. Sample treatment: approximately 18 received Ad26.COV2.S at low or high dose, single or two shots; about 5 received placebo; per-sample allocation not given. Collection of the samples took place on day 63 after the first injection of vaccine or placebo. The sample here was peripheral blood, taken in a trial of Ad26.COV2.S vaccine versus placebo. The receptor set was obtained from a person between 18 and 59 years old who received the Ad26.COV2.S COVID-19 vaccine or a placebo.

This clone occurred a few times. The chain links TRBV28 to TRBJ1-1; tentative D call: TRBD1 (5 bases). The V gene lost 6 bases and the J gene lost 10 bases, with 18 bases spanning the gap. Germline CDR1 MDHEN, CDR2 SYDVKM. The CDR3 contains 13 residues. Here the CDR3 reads CASRETAGGGAFF. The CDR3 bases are TGTGCCAGCAGGGAGACTGCCGGTGGGGGAGCTTTCTTT.

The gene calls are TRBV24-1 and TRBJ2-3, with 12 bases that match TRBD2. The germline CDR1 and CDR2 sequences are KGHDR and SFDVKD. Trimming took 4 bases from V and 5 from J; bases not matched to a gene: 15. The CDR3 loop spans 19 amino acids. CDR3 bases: TGTGCCACCAGTGAACTCCGGGGACTAGCGGGTCTCGGAGGAGATACGCAGTATTTT. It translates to CATSELRGLAGLGGDTQYF.

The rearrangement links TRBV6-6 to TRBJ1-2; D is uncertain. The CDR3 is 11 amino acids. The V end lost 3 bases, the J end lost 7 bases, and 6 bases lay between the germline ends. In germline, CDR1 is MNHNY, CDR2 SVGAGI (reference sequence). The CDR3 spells CASSYLGGYTF. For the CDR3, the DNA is TGTGCCAGCAGTTATCTGGGTGGCTACACCTTC.

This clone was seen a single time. The CDR3 bases are TGTGCCAGCAGCATCTTGACAGGGCCCAACTATGGCTACACCTTC. Encoded protein: CASSILTGPNYGYTF. The chain joins TRBV5-5 to TRBJ1-2, with TRBD1 identical over 7 bases. V lost 4 bases, J lost 2 bases, and 8 bases stayed unmatched. Germline V gene lookup returns CDR1 SGHKS and CDR2 YYEKEE (reference sequence). The CDR3 covers 15 residues.

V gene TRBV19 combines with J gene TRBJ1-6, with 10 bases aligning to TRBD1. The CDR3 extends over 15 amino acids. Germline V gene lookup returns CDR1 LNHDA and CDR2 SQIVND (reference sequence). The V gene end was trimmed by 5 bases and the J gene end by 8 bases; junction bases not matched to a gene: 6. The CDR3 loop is CASSSATGGYSPLHF. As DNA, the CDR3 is TGTGCCAGTAGTTCCGCGACAGGGGGCTATTCACCCCTCCACTTT.

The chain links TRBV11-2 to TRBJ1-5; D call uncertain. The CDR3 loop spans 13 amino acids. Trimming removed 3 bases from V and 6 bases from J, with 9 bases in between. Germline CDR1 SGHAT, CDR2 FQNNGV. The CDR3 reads CASSFLSGQPQHF. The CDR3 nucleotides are TGTGCCAGCAGCTTTCTGTCGGGTCAGCCCCAGCATTTT.

Here the CDR3 reads CASSLDRANYGYTF. CDR3 DNA: TGTGCCAGCAGCTTGGATAGAGCTAACTATGGCTACACCTTC. The chain combines TRBV5-6 with TRBJ1-2; D call uncertain. Looked up from germline, CDR1 is SGHDT and CDR2 is YYEEEE. The V and J ends lost 0 bases and 0 bases respectively, with 6 bases between them. This CDR3 region has 14 residues.

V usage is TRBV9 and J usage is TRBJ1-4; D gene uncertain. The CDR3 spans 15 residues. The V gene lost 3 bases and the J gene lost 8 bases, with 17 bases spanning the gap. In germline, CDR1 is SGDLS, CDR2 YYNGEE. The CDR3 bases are TGTGCCAGCAGCGCCGGGCCTCCTGGTCGGGAAAAACTGTTTTTT. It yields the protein CASSAGPPGREKLFF.

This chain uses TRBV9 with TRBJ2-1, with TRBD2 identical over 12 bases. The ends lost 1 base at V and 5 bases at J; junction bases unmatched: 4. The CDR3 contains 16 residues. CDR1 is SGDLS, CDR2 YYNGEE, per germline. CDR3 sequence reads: CASSVTPSGGDNEQFF. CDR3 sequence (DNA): TGTGCCAGCAGCGTAACCCCTAGCGGGGGGGACAATGAGCAGTTCTTC.

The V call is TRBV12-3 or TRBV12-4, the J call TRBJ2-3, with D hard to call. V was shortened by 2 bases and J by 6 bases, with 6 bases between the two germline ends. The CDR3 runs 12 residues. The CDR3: CASSLSRDTQYF. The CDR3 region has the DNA TGTGCCAGCAGTTTATCGAGGGATACGCAGTATTTT.

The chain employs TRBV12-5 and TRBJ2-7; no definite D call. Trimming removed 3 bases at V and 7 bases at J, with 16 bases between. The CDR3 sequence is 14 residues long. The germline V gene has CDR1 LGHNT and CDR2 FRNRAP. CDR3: CASGLSGAVEEQYF. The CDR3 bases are TGTGCTAGTGGTTTATCAGGTGCTGTGGAGGAGCAGTACTTC.

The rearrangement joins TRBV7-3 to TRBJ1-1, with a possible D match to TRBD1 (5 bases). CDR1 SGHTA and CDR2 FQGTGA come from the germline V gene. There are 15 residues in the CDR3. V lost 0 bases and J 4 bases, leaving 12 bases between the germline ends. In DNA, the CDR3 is TGTGCCAGCAGCTTAACGGGCCAGGGAAGCACTGAAGCTTTCTTT. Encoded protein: CASSLTGQGSTEAFF.

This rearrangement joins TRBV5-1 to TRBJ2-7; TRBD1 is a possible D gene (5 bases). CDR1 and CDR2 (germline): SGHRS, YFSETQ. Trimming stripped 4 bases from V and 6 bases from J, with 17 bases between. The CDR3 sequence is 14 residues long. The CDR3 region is CASSPQGFSGEQYF. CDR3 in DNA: TGCGCCAGCAGCCCCCAGGGATTCTCTGGCGAGCAGTACTTC.

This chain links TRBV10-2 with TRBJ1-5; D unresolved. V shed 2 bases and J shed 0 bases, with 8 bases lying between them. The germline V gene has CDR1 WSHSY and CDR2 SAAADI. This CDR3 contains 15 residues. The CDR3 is CASSESPYSNQPQHF. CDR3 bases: TGCGCCAGCAGTGAGAGCCCTTATAGCAATCAGCCCCAGCATTTT.

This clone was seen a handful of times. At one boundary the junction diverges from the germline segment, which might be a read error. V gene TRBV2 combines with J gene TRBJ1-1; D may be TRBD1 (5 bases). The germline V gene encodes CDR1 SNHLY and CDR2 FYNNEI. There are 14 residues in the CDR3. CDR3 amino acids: CASTVTETNTDAFF. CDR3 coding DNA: TGTGCCAGCACGGTGACAGAAACGAACACTGATGCTTTCTTT. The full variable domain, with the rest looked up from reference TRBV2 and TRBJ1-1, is EPEVTQTPSHQVTQMGQEVILRCVPISNHLYFYWYRQILGQKVEFLVSFYNNEISEKSEIFDDQFSVERPDGSNFTLKIRSTKLEDSAMYFCASTVTETNTDAFFGQGTRLTVV.

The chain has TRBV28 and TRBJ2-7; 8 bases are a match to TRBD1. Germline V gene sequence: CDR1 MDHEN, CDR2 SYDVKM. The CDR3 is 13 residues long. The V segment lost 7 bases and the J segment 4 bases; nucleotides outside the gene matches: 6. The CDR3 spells CASNPRGLYEQYF. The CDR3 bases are TGTGCCAGCAATCCCAGGGGGCTTTACGAGCAGTACTTC.

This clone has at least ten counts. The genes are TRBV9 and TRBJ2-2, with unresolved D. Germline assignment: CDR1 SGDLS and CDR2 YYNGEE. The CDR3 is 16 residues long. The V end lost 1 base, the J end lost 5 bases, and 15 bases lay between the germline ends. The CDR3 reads CASSVNVGRSTGELFF. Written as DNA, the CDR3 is TGTGCCAGCAGCGTAAACGTCGGGCGGAGTACCGGGGAGCTGTTTTTT.

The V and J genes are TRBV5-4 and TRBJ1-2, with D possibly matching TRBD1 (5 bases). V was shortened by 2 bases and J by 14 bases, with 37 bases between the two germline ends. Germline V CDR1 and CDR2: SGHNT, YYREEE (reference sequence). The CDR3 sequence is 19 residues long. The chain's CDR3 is CASSFVLFRMGSDLRGETF. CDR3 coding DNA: TGTGCCAGCAGCTTCGTCCTATTTAGAATGGGATCTGACCTGCGGGGCGAGACCTTC.

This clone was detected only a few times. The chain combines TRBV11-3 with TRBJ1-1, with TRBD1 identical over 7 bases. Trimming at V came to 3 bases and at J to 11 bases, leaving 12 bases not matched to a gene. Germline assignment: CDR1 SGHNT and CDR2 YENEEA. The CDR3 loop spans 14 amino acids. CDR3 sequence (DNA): TGTGCCAGCAGCTTCGGACAGGAGCAGGGACGGGCTTTCTTT. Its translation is CASSFGQEQGRAFF. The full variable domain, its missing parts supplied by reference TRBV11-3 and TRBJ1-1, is EAGVVQSPRYKIIEKKQPVAFWCNPISGHNTLYWYLQNLGQGPELLIRYENEEAVDDSQLPKDRFSAERLKGVDSTLKIQPAELGDSAVYLCASSFGQEQGRAFFGQGTRLTVV.

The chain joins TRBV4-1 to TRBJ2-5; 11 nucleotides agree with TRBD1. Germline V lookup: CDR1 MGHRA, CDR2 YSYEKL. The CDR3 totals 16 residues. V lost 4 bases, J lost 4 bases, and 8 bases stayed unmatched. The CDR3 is CASSLRGGQGGETQYF. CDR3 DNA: TGCGCCAGCAGCCTAAGAGGGGGACAGGGGGGAGAGACCCAGTACTTC.

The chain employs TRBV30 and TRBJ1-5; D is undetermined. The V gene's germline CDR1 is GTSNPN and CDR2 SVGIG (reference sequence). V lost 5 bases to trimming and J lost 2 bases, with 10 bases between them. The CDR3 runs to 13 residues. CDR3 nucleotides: TGTGCCTGGGAGGCAGGAGGCAATCAGCCCCAGCATTTT. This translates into CAWEAGGNQPQHF.